This T cell receptor beta chain is drawn from a study of CD8 T cells in Susac syndrome. Germline CDR1 is MNHEY and CDR2 is SVGAGI. This CDR3 region has 15 residues. V was clipped by 9 bases and J by 2 bases, with 18 bases between them. RNA was extracted with the RNeasy kit, and a quantity of about 0.45 to 1 ug was reverse transcribed using random hexamers. Amplification of TCR beta CDR3 used immunoSEQ multiplex PCR across 54 Vbeta and 13 Jbeta. MiXCR, run by TCRdb on the immunoSEQ multiplex PCR reads, gives a single entry per CDR3 protein. The table records over 100,000 distinct CDR3 sequences, about 90% of them present only once.

Specimen: CD4+ T cells from PBMCs. The clonotype was recovered from a human donor in good health. The V and J genes are TRBV6-5 and TRBJ2-3; maybe TRBD2 (6 bases). The CDR3 coding sequence is TGTGCCAGTCACCGCCAGGCGGGGCACACAGATACGCAGTATTTT. Amino acid sequence: CASHRQAGHTDTQYF.